This TCR beta chain was recorded in a study of T cells after yellow fever vaccination. This clonotype was detected ten times or more. TCRdb redid the calling of the 5' RACE reads with MiXCR, one entry per CDR3 protein. This table holds approximately 450,000 distinct CDR3 sequences, around 20% found once. From germline, CDR1 is GTSNPN and CDR2 SVGIG (reference sequence). The CDR3 is 11 residues long. Trimming pared 0 bases from V and 5 bases from J, leaving 4 bases between. This clonotype originated in a man between 18 and 29 years old who received the YFV17D yellow fever vaccine. Sequences were derived from PBMCs, sampled before the yellow fever booster vaccination. J is TRBJ2-5 and V is TRBV30; no clear D. CDR3 residues: CAWSVGETQYF. Here the CDR3 DNA reads TGTGCCTGGAGTGTTGGGGAGACCCAGTACTTC.